Listed here is a single T cell receptor beta chain. Its antigen specificity is not known. Base quality data are lacking; no much larger clone is found one base away. Whole blood was collected in K2EDTA tubes by collaborating institutions according to the institutions' own protocols. For TCRbeta analysis, collaborators shipped samples in one of three forms: frozen whole blood, isolated PBMCs, or DNA extracted from either of those sample types. The record originates from a study of blood T cell repertoires in COVID-19 (TCRdb year 2020). A note on the overall study: Samples from collaborators originated in the United States, Italy and Spain and spanned both the acute and convalescent phases of COVID-19. The prospective study material was composed of cDNA or gDNA derived from T cells, B-cell-depleted T cells, or PBMCs. Subjects who had been exposed to COVID-19, were actively infected with it, or had recovered from it provided the deeply sampled blood TCRbeta repertoires that made up the dataset. A freely available public database, intended as a resource for researchers studying the immune response to SARS-CoV-2, is where the repertoires were released. Samples came from the ongoing ImmuneRACE study (first 160 participants) plus 1,254 subjects from 6 global collaborators. A de-identified subject ID, COVID-19 status, age in years and sex were almost always included in the sample metadata. Where available, HLA class I and class II types were taken from metadata supplied by the sample provider and were not determined by assay-based typing. Study-wide conclusions, independent of this receptor: The quantity of clinical and demographic metadata differed by source and by participant and was supplied without curation.

TCRbeta CDR3 regions were amplified from genomic DNA by means of the immunoSEQ Assay, a bias-controlled multiplex PCR. The authors' analysis ran thus. Nucleated cell counts per sample were estimated from amplification of reference gene primers within the assay. Sequence reads were collapsed and filtered to measure the absolute abundance of every unique TCRbeta CDR3 rearrangement. For each sample, productive Simpson clonality was calculated as the square root of Simpson's diversity index over productive rearrangements. In TCRdb, the immuneACCESS table is reduced to in-frame sequences with V and J assigned. These tables do not hold every clone; where another copy was compared, an unresolved V gene accounts for under half, and the others remain unexplained. V and J calls plus clone size are reproduced from that table; the DNA served to infer D and trimming. This sample lists around 40,000 clones; 75% to 90% were detected once. Over 8% of the sample belongs to the ten largest clones.

Sequences were obtained from peripheral blood. The sequence was collected from a man aged 25 to 40 with active or convalescent COVID-19.

The CDR3 in this case is CASSRLLATHNEQFF. The sequenced DNA is TGTGCCAGCAGCCGACTCCTAGCGACCCACAATGAGCAGTTCTTC. The chain is assembled from TRBV3-1 (or the pseudogene TRBV3-2) and TRBJ2-1; a weak D assignment points to TRBD2 (6 bases agree). V and J lose 4 bases and 5 bases, and a span of 15 bases separates them. From its cysteine to its phenylalanine, the CDR3 spans 15 amino acids. Only the CDR3 DNA is retained, 45 bases long and in frame from the first base. The germline V gene encodes CDR1 LGHDT and CDR2 YNNKEL (reference sequence).